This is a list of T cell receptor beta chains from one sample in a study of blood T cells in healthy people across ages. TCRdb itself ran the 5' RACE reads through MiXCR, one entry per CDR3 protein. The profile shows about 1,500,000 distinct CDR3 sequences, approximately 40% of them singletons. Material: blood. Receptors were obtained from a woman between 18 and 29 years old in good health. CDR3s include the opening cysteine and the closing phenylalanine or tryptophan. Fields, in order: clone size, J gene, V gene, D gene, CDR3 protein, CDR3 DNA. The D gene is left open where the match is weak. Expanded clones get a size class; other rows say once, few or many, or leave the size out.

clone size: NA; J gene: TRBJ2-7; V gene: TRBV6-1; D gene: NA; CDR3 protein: CASRKPSGSYEQYF; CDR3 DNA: TGTGCCAGCAGGAAGCCGTCGGGCTCCTACGAGCAGTACTTC
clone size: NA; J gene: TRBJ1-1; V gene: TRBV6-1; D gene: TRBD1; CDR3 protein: CASSEASGGRTEAFF; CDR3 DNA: TGTGCCAGCAGTGAAGCGTCAGGGGGGAGGACTGAAGCTTTCTTT
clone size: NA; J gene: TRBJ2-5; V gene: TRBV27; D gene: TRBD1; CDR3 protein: CASSFRDRVSETQYF; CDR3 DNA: TGTGCCAGCAGTTTTCGGGACAGGGTCTCAGAGACCCAGTACTTC
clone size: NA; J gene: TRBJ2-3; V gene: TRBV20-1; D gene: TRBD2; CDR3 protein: CSARGTSGANTQYF; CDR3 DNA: TGCAGTGCTAGGGGGACTAGCGGAGCTAATACGCAGTATTTT
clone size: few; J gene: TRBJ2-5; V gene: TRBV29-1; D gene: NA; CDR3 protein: CSVETTAQKETQYF; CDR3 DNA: TGCAGCGTTGAAACGACGGCACAAAAAGAGACCCAGTACTTC
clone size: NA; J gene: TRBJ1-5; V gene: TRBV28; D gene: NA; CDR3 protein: CASSLYGRRSNQPQHF; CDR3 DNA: TGTGCCAGCAGTTTATATGGGAGACGGAGCAATCAGCCCCAGCATTTT
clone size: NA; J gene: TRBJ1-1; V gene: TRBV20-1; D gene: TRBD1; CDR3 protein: CSARVAGGLDTEAFF; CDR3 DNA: TGCAGTGCTAGAGTGGCAGGGGGCTTGGACACTGAAGCTTTCTTT
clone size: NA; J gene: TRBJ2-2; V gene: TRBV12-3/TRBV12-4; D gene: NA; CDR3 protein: CASSLSGSTNTGELFF; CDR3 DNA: TGTGCCAGCAGCCTATCAGGTTCTACCAACACCGGGGAGCTGTTTTTT
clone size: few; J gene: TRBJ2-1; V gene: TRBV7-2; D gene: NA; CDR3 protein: CASTTWMASNEQFF; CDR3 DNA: TGTGCCAGCACCACCTGGATGGCAAGCAATGAGCAGTTCTTC
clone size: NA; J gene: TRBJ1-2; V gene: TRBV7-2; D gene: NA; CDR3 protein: CASRVSHNYGYTF; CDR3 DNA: TGTGCCAGCAGGGTCTCCCATAACTATGGCTACACCTTC
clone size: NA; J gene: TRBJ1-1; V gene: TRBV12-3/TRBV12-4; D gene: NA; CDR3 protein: CASSFRASMNTEAFF; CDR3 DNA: TGTGCCAGCAGTTTTCGGGCCAGCATGAACACTGAAGCTTTCTTT
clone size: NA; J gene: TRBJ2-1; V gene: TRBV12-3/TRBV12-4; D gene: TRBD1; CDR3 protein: CASTQRTGQETQFF; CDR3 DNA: TGTGCCAGCACACAAAGGACAGGGCAGGAGACCCAGTTCTTC
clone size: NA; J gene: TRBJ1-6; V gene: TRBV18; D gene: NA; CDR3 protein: CASSPPGGRESPLHF; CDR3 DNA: TGTGCCAGCTCACCACCGGGGGGTAGGGAATCACCCCTCCACTTT
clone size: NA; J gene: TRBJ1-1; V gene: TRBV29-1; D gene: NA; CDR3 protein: CSVGGSTGYDAEAFF; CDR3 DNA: TGCAGCGTTGGAGGGTCCACAGGGTATGACGCTGAAGCTTTCTTT
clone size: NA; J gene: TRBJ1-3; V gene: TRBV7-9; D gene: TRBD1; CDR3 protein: CASSSPDRAGNTIYF; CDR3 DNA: TGTGCCAGCAGCTCCCCTGACAGGGCTGGAAACACCATATATTTT
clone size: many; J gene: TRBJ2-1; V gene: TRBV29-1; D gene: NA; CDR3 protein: CSGHRGSNEQFF; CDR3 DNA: TGCAGCGGCCATCGAGGGAGCAATGAGCAGTTCTTC
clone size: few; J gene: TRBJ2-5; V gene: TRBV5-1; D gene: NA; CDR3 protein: CASSSRGDSEETQYF; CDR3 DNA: TGCGCCAGCAGCTCGAGGGGGGACAGCGAAGAGACCCAGTACTTC
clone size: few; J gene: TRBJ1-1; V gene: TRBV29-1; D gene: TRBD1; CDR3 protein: CSVESMTGARREAFF; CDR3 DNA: TGCAGCGTTGAATCCATGACAGGGGCCCGCCGGGAAGCTTTCTTT
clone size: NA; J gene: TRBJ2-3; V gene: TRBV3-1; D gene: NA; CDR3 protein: CASSLRDTSTDTQYF; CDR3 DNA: TGTGCCAGCAGCCTAAGGGACACCTCCACAGATACGCAGTATTTT
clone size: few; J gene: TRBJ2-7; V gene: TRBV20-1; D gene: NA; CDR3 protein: CSAVDTYEQYF; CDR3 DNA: TGCAGTGCCGTGGACACCTACGAGCAGTACTTC
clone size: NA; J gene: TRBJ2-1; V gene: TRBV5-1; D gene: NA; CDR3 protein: CASSTEVIRGNEQFF; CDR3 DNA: TGCGCCAGCAGTACTGAGGTAATTCGGGGCAATGAGCAGTTCTTC
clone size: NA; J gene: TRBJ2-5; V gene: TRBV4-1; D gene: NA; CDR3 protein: CASSPRPLIGGTQYF; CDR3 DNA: TGCGCCAGCAGCCCACGCCCGTTGATTGGCGGGACCCAGTACTTC
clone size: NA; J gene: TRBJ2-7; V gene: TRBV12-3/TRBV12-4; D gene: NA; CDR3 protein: CASSLYAYEQYF; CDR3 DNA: TGTGCCAGCAGTTTATACGCGTACGAGCAGTACTTC
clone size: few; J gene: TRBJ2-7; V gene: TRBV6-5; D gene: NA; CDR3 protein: CASSYRGDPQAFSYEQYF; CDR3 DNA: TGTGCCAGCAGTTACCGCGGGGACCCACAGGCCTTCTCCTACGAGCAGTACTTC
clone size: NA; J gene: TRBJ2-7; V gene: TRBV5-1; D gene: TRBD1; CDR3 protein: CATSRGTDRGLSCEQYF; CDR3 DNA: TGCGCCACCAGCAGAGGTACAGACAGGGGTCTATCCTGCGAGCAGTACTTC
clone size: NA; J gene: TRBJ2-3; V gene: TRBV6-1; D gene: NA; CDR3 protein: CASSQQGASRSRHTDTQYF; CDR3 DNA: TGTGCCAGCTCCCAACAAGGAGCTAGCCGGTCGAGACACACAGATACGCAGTATTTT
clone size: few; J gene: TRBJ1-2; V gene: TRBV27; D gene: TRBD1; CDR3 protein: CASSLVNGRTGIYGYTF; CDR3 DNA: TGTGCCAGCAGTCTCGTAAATGGTCGGACAGGGATCTATGGCTACACCTTC
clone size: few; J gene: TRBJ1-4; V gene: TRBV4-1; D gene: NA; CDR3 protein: CASSLGSGTASEKLFF; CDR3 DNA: TGCGCCAGCAGCCTCGGTTCCGGGACGGCGTCTGAAAAACTGTTTTTT
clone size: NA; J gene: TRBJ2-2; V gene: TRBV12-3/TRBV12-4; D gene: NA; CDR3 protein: CASSPHLGELFF; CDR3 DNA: TGTGCCAGCAGTCCTCACCTCGGGGAGCTGTTTTTT
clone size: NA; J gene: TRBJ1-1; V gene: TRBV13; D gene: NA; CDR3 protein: CASSSPRFRTEAFF; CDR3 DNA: TGTGCCAGCAGCTCCCCCCGTTTCCGTACTGAAGCTTTCTTT
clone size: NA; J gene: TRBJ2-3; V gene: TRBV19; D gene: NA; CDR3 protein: CASTRPRSGASTDTQYF; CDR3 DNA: TGTGCCAGTACCCGCCCCCGGAGCGGAGCTAGCACAGATACGCAGTATTTT
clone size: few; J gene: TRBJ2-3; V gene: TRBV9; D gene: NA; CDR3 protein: CASSSNPGYLVGTDTQYF; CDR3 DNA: TGTGCCAGCAGCTCCAACCCAGGGTACCTTGTTGGCACAGATACGCAGTATTTT
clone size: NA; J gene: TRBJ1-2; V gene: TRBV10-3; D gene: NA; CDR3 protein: CAISEKDNYGYTF; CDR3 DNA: TGTGCCATCAGTGAGAAGGATAACTATGGCTACACCTTC
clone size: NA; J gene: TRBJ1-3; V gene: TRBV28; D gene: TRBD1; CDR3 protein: CASRTGDPSGNTIYF; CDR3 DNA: TGTGCCAGCAGAACAGGGGATCCTTCTGGAAACACCATATATTTT
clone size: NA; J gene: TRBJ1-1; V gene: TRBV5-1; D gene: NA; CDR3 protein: CASTVTVGGTEAFF; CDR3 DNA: TGCGCCAGCACCGTGACGGTGGGAGGCACTGAAGCTTTCTTT
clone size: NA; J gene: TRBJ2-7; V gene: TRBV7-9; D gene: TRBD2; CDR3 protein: CASSLGLAGSQYF; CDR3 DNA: TGTGCCAGCAGCTTAGGACTAGCTGGGTCCCAGTACTTC
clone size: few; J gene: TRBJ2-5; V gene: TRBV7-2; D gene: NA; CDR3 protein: CASSSDQETQYF; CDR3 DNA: TGTGCCAGCTCATCCGACCAAGAGACCCAGTACTTC
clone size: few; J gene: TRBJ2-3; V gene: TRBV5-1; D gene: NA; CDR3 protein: CASSLGGGIADTQYF; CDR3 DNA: TGCGCCAGCAGCTTGGGAGGGGGGATAGCAGATACGCAGTATTTT
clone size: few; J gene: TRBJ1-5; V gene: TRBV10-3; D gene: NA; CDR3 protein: CAIGASVGSNQPQHF; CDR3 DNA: TGTGCCATCGGGGCCTCGGTGGGGAGCAATCAGCCCCAGCATTTT
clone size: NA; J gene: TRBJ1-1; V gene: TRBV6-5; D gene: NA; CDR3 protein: CASSWASNAEAFF; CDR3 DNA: TGTGCCAGCAGTTGGGCATCGAACGCTGAAGCTTTCTTT
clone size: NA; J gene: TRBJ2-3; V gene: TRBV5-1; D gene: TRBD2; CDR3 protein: CASSGILAGGDTQYF; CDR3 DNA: TGCGCCAGCAGCGGCATCCTAGCGGGGGGAGATACGCAGTATTTT
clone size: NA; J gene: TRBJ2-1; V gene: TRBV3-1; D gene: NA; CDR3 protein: CASSQDLLREQFF; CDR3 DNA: TGTGCCAGCAGCCAAGACCTCCTCCGTGAGCAGTTCTTC
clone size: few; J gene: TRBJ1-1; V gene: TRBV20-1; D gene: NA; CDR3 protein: CSATRTENTEAFF; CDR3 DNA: TGCAGTGCTACAAGGACGGAGAACACTGAAGCTTTCTTT
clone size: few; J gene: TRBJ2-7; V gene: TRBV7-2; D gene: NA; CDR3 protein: CASSLVALDSIILSYEQYF; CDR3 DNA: TGTGCCAGCAGCTTAGTGGCCCTCGACAGCATCATACTATCCTACGAGCAGTACTTC
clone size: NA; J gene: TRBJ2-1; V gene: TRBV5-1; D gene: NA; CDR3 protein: CASSWGVGTPTRSSYNEQFF; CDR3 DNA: TGCGCCAGCAGCTGGGGGGTAGGGACCCCCACCCGATCCTCCTACAATGAGCAGTTCTTC
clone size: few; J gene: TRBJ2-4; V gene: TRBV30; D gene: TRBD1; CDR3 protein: CAWGYPGQFSGQYF; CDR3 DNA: TGTGCCTGGGGTTACCCGGGACAGTTCTCTGGGCAGTACTTC
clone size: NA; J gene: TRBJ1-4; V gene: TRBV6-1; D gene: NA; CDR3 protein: CASRREQRNEKLFF; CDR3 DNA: TGTGCCAGCAGGCGGGAACAGCGCAATGAAAAACTGTTTTTT
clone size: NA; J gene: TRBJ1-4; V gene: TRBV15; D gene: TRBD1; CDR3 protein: CATSRAQGVEEKLFF; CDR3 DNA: TGTGCCACCAGCAGAGCACAGGGGGTGGAAGAAAAACTGTTTTTT
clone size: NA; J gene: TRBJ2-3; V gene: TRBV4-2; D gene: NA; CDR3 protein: CASSQGGAGDAQYF; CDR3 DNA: TGTGCCAGCAGCCAAGGGGGGGCTGGAGATGCGCAGTATTTT
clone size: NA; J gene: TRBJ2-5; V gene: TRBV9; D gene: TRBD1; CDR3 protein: CASSVAVGTGEWNEQYF; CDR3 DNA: TGTGCCAGCAGCGTAGCCGTCGGAACAGGGGAATGGAATGAGCAGTACTTC
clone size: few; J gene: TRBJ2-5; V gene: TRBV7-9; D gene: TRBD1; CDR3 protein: CASSLADRGILETQYF; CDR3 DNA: TGTGCCAGCAGCTTAGCGGACAGGGGGATTCTAGAGACCCAGTACTTC
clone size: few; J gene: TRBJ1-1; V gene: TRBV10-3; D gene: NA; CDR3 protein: CAIRQGMGDTEAFF; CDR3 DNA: TGTGCCATCAGACAGGGAATGGGGGACACTGAAGCTTTCTTT
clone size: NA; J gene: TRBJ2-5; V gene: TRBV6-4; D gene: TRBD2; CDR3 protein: CASSQPGLAGDSFRGEYF; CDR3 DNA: TGTGCCAGCAGTCAACCCGGACTAGCGGGGGACTCCTTTCGGGGGGAGTACTTC